These 23 T cell receptor beta chains were all obtained from the same sample, sequenced in a study of shared clonotypes between healthy human individuals. Libraries were prepared by immunoSEQ multiplex PCR; TCRdb keeps only in-frame clonotypes and omits some of them. The sample lists approximately 470,000 clones, 81% occurring once. The sequencing input was PBMCs. The receptors were gathered from a woman in her thirties or forties in good health. Some clones in this sample may be carry-over from other donors' samples.

With regard to this clone: A far larger clone is just one base off, so this is likely a read error. This rearrangement joins TRBV5-4 to TRBJ2-7; 14 nucleotides agree with TRBD2. Germline CDR1 and CDR2: SGHNT and YYREEE (reference sequence). The CDR3 loop spans 16 amino acids. CDR3 DNA sequence: TGTGCCAGCAGCGGGGGGACTAGCGGGAGTTTGTACGAGCAGCACTTC. This encodes CASSGGTSGSLYEQHF.

The genes are TRBV6-1 and TRBJ2-7; TRBD2 is a possible D gene (7 bases). CDR1 and CDR2 from the germline V gene are MNHNS and SASEGT. V shed 2 bases and J shed 4 bases, with 15 bases lying between them. This CDR3 region has 15 residues. CDR3 residues: CASSESGTYPYEQYF. As DNA, the CDR3 is TGTGCCAGCAGTGAAAGCGGGACATATCCATACGAGCAGTACTTC.

Points on this clone: This likely came from a read error, as a far larger clone is one base away. This CDR3 is missing its conserved last phenylalanine or tryptophan, likely due to a read error. The J gene is TRBJ2-2, the V gene TRBV7-9; D gene ambiguous. Germline CDR1 is SEHNR and CDR2 is FQNEAQ (reference sequence). Trimming shortened V by 5 bases and J by 8 bases, and 12 bases separated the two germline ends. There are 13 residues in the CDR3. CDR3 residues: CASSPHTIGELFL. The CDR3 nucleotides read TGTGCCAGCAGCCCTCATACAATAGGGGAGCTGTTTCTT.

This clone occurred many times. The chain recombines TRBV5-4 with TRBJ1-2, with no clear D. The CDR3 spans 15 residues. V lost 2 bases and J lost 3, with 14 bases in between. Looked up from germline, CDR1 is SGHNT and CDR2 is YYREEE (reference sequence). DNA for the CDR3: TGTGCCAGCAGCTTAACGGTCCGCGGCGACTATGGCTACACCTTC. Residues: CASSLTVRGDYGYTF.

This clone has only one observation. The chain links TRBV28 to TRBJ2-7; maybe TRBD2 (5 bases). The V end lost 8 bases, the J end lost 3 bases, and 11 bases lay between the germline ends. The germline V gene has CDR1 MDHEN and CDR2 SYDVKM. The CDR3 is 12 amino acids. The CDR3 protein is CASGNGVYEQYF. As DNA, the CDR3 is TGTGCCAGCGGAAACGGGGTCTACGAGCAGTACTTC.

This clone was seen a handful of times. The chain joins TRBV5-4 to TRBJ2-3, with 7 bases matching TRBD2. Germline V gene lookup returns CDR1 SGHNT and CDR2 YYREEE (reference sequence). This CDR3 is 15 amino acids long. V trimming: 2 bases; J trimming: 2 bases; junction bases outside the gene matches: 5. The chain's CDR3 is CASSLAGTFTDTQYF. Written as DNA, the CDR3 is TGTGCCAGCAGCTTAGCGGGAACCTTCACAGATACGCAGTATTTT.

Points on this clone: The germline gene is not matched at one end of the junction; a read error may be the cause. The V gene is TRBV7-9, the J gene TRBJ2-5; D possibly corresponds to TRBD1 (5 bases). Germline lookup yields CDR1 SEHNR and CDR2 FQNEAQ (reference sequence). The CDR3 length is 13 residues. CDR3 residues: CAWGTQPQDTQYF. DNA for the CDR3: TGTGCCTGGGGCACCCAACCCCAAGATACCCAGTACTTC.

This chain uses TRBV7-9 with TRBJ2-7, with D perhaps assigned TRBD1 or TRBD2 (5 bases each). Germline V gene data show CDR1 as SEHNR and CDR2 as FQNEAQ (reference sequence). The ends were cut back, 2 bases at V and 5 bases at J, with 19 bases in the middle. The CDR3 runs to 16 residues. The DNA for the CDR3 is TGTGCCAGCAGCTTACCCCCCGTTAGGGGAGAACACGAGCAGTACTTC. The encoded protein is CASSLPPVRGEHEQYF.

V usage is TRBV6-1 and J usage is TRBJ1-5; D not resolved. Germline CDR1 MNHNS, CDR2 SASEGT. The CDR3 totals 15 residues. V was cut by 1 base and J by 0 bases, with 7 bases left in between. The CDR3 DNA follows: TGTGCCAGCAGTGAAGGGCCCTATAGCAATCAGCCCCAGCATTTT. This encodes CASSEGPYSNQPQHF.

The chain couples TRBV18 to TRBJ2-6; no definite D call. This CDR3 spans 16 amino acids. Germline loops: CDR1 KGHSH, CDR2 LQKENI. V lost 6 bases and J lost 1, with 13 bases in between. The CDR3 bases are TGTGCCAGCTCTCCTACCGGGTTTTCTGGGGCCAACGTCCTGACTTTC. Protein product: CASSPTGFSGANVLTF. The whole variable domain, remainder taken from reference TRBV18 and TRBJ2-6, is NAGVMQNPRHLVRRRGQEARLRCSPMKGHSHVYWYRQLPEEGLKFMVYLQKENIIDESGMPKERFSAEFPKEGPSILRIQQVVRGDSAAYFCASSPTGFSGANVLTFGAGSRLTVL.

Regarding this clone: Other nucleotide sequences in the sample specify the same CDR3. The chain employs TRBV30 and TRBJ1-5; tentative D call: TRBD1 (6 bases). V lost 4 bases and J lost 1, with 8 bases in between. Germline V gives CDR1 GTSNPN, CDR2 SVGIG (reference sequence). This CDR3 region has 13 residues. The CDR3 coding sequence is TGTGCCTGGAACGGGGGCAGCAATCAGCCCCAGCATTTT. It translates to CAWNGGSNQPQHF.

Worth noting for this clone: A far larger clone is a single base away, which makes a read error likely. The rearrangement joins TRBV18 to TRBJ1-1; the match to TRBD1 covers 8 bases. Unmatched junction bases numbered 9, after V lost 6 bases and J lost 6 bases. Germline V gene lookup returns CDR1 KGHSH and CDR2 LQKENI. The CDR3 has 14 amino acids. CDR3: CASSVDRESAEAFF. The CDR3 nucleotides read TGTGCCAGCTCCGTGGACAGGGAGAGTGCTGAAGCTTTCTTT.

The CDR3 region is CASSIGGNNQPQHF. The CDR3 DNA follows: TGTGCCAGCAGTATAGGGGGTAACAATCAGCCCCAGCATTTT. The rearrangement links TRBV28 to TRBJ1-5; D possibly corresponds to TRBD1 (6 bases). The germline CDR1 and CDR2 sequences are MDHEN and SYDVKM. The CDR3 has 14 amino acids. V lost 5 bases and J lost 3, with 11 bases in between.

As regards this clone: A read error likely explains this, since a far larger clone differs by one base. J is TRBJ1-4 and V is TRBV30, with D maybe TRBD1 (5 bases). V was cut by 5 bases and J by 0 bases, with 10 bases left in between. The CDR3 runs 14 residues. Germline V gives CDR1 GTSNPN, CDR2 SVGIG (reference sequence). The CDR3 nucleotides read TGTGCCTGGGGGGGACTCACAACTAATGAAAAACTGTTTTTT. Its protein is CAWGGLTTNEKLFF. The full variable domain, in which reference TRBV30 and TRBJ1-4 provide the parts outside the CDR3, is SQTIHQWPATLVQPVGSPLSLECTVEGTSNPNLYWYRQAAGRGLQLLFYSVGIGQISSEVPQNLSASRPQDRQFILSSKKLLLSDSGFYLCAWGGLTTNEKLFFGSGTQLSVL.

V is TRBV9 and J is TRBJ1-2; 12 bases match TRBD1. J was trimmed by 8 bases and V by 0 bases; bases with no gene match: 5. CDR1 and CDR2 from the germline V gene are SGDLS and YYNGEE. CDR3 length equals 15 residues. The CDR3 spells CASSVVPGQGAGYTF. The CDR3 DNA reads TGTGCCAGCAGCGTAGTCCCGGGACAGGGGGCCGGCTACACCTTC.

This chain connects TRBV18 to TRBJ2-7, with unresolved D. V lost 2 bases to trimming and J lost 3 bases, with 11 bases between them. The CDR3 length is 14 residues. From germline, CDR1 is KGHSH and CDR2 LQKENI. The CDR3 nucleotides read TGTGCCAGCTCACCAAACGGCAGATACTACGAGCAGTACTTC. This translates into CASSPNGRYYEQYF.

CDR3 nucleotides: TGTGCCAGCAGAGCTGGACAGGGTATTTTCTATGGCTACACCTTC. Amino acid sequence: CASRAGQGIFYGYTF. The chain carries TRBV5-5 and TRBJ1-2; TRBD1 aligns across 8 bases. Germline values: CDR1 SGHKS, CDR2 YYEKEE (reference sequence). V shed 5 bases, J shed 4 bases, and the junction held 10 bases outside the gene matches. This CDR3 is 15 amino acids long.

In the case of this clone: This specimen includes other DNA sequences encoding the same CDR3. The J gene is TRBJ1-5, the V gene TRBV18; 11 nucleotides line up with TRBD1. Trimming took 3 bases from V and 2 from J; bases not matched to a gene: 0. Germline CDR1 reads KGHSH; CDR2 reads LQKENI. This CDR3 has 15 amino acids. The CDR3 sequence is CASSPGQGGNQPQHF. Here the CDR3 DNA reads TGTGCCAGCTCACCGGGACAGGGGGGCAATCAGCCCCAGCATTTT.

The chain recombines TRBV19 with TRBJ2-3, with 11 bases lining up with TRBD1. This CDR3 has 19 amino acids. The germline V gene has CDR1 LNHDA and CDR2 SQIVND (reference sequence). The junction had 8 bases not matched to a gene; V was cut back by 0 bases and J by 0 bases. The CDR3 region has the DNA TGTGCCAGTAGTATAGACTACTTAGGGACAGGGGGAAGCACAGATACGCAGTATTTT. Translated: CASSIDYLGTGGSTDTQYF.

The rearrangement links TRBV2 to TRBJ2-3, with D unresolved. The ends were cut back, 7 bases at V and 3 bases at J, with 8 bases in the middle. The CDR3 sequence is 12 residues long. Germline-derived CDR1 and CDR2 are SNHLY and FYNNEI. CDR3 sequence: CASTGVTDTQYF. The CDR3 region has the DNA TGTGCCAGCACTGGGGTTACAGATACGCAGTATTTT. The full variable domain, rest sourced from reference TRBV2 and TRBJ2-3, is EPEVTQTPSHQVTQMGQEVILRCVPISNHLYFYWYRQILGQKVEFLVSFYNNEISEKSEIFDDQFSVERPDGSNFTLKIRSTKLEDSAMYFCASTGVTDTQYFGPGTRLTVL.

J is TRBJ2-7 and V is TRBV19; 13 bases match TRBD2. With V trimmed by 0 bases and J by 6 bases, 8 bases remained unmatched. Per the germline V gene, CDR1 is LNHDA and CDR2 is SQIVND (reference sequence). The CDR3 covers 17 residues. CDR3 DNA sequence: TGTGCCAGTAGTATAGATGCTGGACTAGCGGGAGATTCCGAGCAGTACTTC. This gives the protein CASSIDAGLAGDSEQYF.

In this sample, this clone turned up a few times. This chain joins TRBV10-3 and TRBJ1-5; D unclear. Germline CDR1 reads ENHRY; CDR2 reads SYGVKD. V lost 8 bases and J lost 0, with 5 bases in between. The CDR3 is 12 residues long. CDR3 loop: CAIGDSNQPQHF. The DNA for the CDR3 is TGTGCCATCGGGGATAGCAATCAGCCCCAGCATTTT.

This sequence joins TRBV4-3 and TRBJ1-2; tentative D call: TRBD1 (6 bases). Trimming shortened V by 2 bases and J by 2 bases, and 12 bases separated the two germline ends. The CDR3 is 15 amino acids. Germline loops: CDR1 LGHNA, CDR2 YSLEER. The CDR3 DNA reads as TGCGCCAGCAGCCAACTTCCGGACAGAAACTATGGCTACACCTTC. It translates to CASSQLPDRNYGYTF.